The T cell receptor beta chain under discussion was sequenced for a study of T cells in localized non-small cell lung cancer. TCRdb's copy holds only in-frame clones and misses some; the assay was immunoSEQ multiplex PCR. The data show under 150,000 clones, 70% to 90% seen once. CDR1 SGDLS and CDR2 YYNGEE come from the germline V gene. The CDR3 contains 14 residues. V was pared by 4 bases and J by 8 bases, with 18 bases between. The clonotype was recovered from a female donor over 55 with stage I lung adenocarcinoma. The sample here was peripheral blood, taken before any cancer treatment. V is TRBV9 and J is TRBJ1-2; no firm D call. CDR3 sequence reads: CASSYFDTTGGYTF. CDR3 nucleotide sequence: TGTGCCAGCAGCTATTTTGACACCACGGGAGGCTACACCTTC.